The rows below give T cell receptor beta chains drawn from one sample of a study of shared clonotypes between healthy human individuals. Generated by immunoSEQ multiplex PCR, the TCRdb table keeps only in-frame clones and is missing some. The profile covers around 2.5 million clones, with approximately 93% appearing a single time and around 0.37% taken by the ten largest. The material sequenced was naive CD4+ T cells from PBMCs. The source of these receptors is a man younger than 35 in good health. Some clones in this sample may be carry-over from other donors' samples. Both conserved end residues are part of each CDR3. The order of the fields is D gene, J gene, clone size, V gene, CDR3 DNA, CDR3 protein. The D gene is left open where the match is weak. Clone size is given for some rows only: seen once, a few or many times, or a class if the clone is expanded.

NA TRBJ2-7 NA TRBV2 TGTGCCAGCTCGGTGGGAAACTCCTACGAGCAGTACTTC CASSVGNSYEQYF
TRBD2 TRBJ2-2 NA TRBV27 TGTGCCAGCAGTTTAACTAGCGCGACGAACACCGGGGAGCTGTTTTTT CASSLTSATNTGELFF
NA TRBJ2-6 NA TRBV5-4 TGTGCCAGCAGCTTGAGGCAGGGAGGCTCCGGGGCCAACGTCCTGACTTTC CASSLRQGGSGANVLTF
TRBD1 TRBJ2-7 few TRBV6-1 TGTGCCAGCAAATTGGGACAGGGTTCCTACGAGCAGTACTTC CASKLGQGSYEQYF
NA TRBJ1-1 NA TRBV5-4 TGTGCCAGCAGCTTCCCGGGATCTCTGGCGGGTGAAGCTTTCTTT CASSFPGSLAGEAFF
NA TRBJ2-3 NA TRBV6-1 TGTGCCAGCAGGGGGACCGCCCCAGATACGCAGTATTTT CASRGTAPDTQYF
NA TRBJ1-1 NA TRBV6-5 TGTGCCAGCAGTTACTCGATTCGGGACATTAACACTGAAGCTTTCTTT CASSYSIRDINTEAFF
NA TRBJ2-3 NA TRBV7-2 TGTGCCAGCAGCCAGAGGAAATTTACTAGCACAGATACGCAGTATTTT CASSQRKFTSTDTQYF
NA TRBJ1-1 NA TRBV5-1 TGCGCCAGCAGCTTGGAGGCTTTTATCCCAGGGGCTGAAGCTTTCTTT CASSLEAFIPGAEAFF
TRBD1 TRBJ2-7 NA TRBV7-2 TGTGCCAGCAGCTTGGGACAGGGTCTCTACGAGCAGTACTTC CASSLGQGLYEQYF
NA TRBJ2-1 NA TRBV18 TGTGCCAGCTCACCACGTCAGGGAGCCTCCAGTGAGCAGTTCTTC CASSPRQGASSEQFF
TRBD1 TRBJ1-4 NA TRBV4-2 TGTGCCAGCAGCCGGGACAGCCTAAATGAAAAACTGTTTTTT CASSRDSLNEKLFF
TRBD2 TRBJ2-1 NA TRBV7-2 TGTGCCAGCAGCCGTCTGGCGGGAGGGTACAATGAGCAGTTCTTC CASSRLAGGYNEQFF
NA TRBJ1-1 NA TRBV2 TGTGCCAGCCGTCCCCGCTTGGGGGAAAACACTGAAGCTTTCTTT CASRPRLGENTEAFF
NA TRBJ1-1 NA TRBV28 TGTGCCAGCAGTCCCCCCCGAGGGACTGAAGCTTTCTTT CASSPPRGTEAFF
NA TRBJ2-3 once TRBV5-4 TGTGCCAGCAGGTGGGGCGGGACTAGCACAGATACGCAGTATTTT CASRWGGTSTDTQYF
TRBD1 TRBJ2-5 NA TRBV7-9 TGTGCCAGCAGCTTAGTCTCAGGGGGTGAGACCCAGTACTTC CASSLVSGGETQYF
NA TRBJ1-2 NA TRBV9 TGTGCCAGCAGCGTAGGCCAGAAGTATGGCTACACCTTC CASSVGQKYGYTF
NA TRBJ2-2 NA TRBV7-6 TGTGCCAGCAGCCGGAGCCCCACCGGGGAGCTGTTTTTT CASSRSPTGELFF
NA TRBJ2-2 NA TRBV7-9 TGTGCCAGCAAAGGGGGCGGGAGCGTCACCGGGGAGCTGTTTTTT CASKGGGSVTGELFF
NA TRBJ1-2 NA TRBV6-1 TGTGCCAGCACCCCGGGTAGGGCTTCTACGGGCTACACCTTC CASTPGRASTGYTF
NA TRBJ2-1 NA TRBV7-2 TGTGCCAGCAGCCCCCGTCCGGGGGCCTCAGGAGGCGGTGAGCAGTTCTTC CASSPRPGASGGGEQFF
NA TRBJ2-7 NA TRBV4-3 TGCGCCAGCAGCCAAGATTTAGGGTCCGAGCAGTACTTC CASSQDLGSEQYF
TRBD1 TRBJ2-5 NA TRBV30 TGTGCCTGGAACCGGGACAGGGGGCAAGAGACCCAGTACTTC CAWNRDRGQETQYF
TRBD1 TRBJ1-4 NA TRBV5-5 TGTGCCAGCAGGACCGGGACAGTTAAGAATGAAAAACTGTTTTTT CASRTGTVKNEKLFF
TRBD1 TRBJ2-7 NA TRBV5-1 TGCGCCAGCAGCTTGGGACAGGGTGGACCCTACGAGCAGTACTTC CASSLGQGGPYEQYF
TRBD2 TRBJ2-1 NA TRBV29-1 TGCAGCGCCCGGGAGGCCCCCTACAATGAGCAGTTCTTC CSAREAPYNEQFF
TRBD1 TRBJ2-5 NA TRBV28 TGTGCCAGCAGTGTATCGGGACAGGGGGCCGGCGAGACCCAGTACTTC CASSVSGQGAGETQYF
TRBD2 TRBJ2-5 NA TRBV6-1 TGTGCCAGCAGTGCAGGGACTAGCGGTCAAGAGACCCAGTACTTC CASSAGTSGQETQYF